The 26 T cell receptor beta chains listed next were all sequenced from one sample in a study of T-cell reconstitution after alpha-beta-depleted transplantation in children. The TCRbeta library incorporated unique molecular identifiers. TCRdb reprocessed the PCR reads via MiXCR and lists one record per CDR3 protein. The table includes hundreds of thousands of distinct CDR3 sequences, approximately 9.5% detected once. Sequencing used PBMCs from the stem cell graft donor, obtained from the stem cell graft. The receptors were sampled from a human donor who donated a stem cell graft to a child with acute lymphoblastic leukemia.

This clonotype was seen a handful of times. The chain employs TRBV6-1 and TRBJ1-5; tentative D call: TRBD1 (5 bases). Looked up from germline, CDR1 is MNHNS and CDR2 is SASEGT. The CDR3 is made up of 16 amino acids. V lost 5 bases and J 4 bases, leaving 18 bases between the germline ends. The CDR3 sequence is CASSRNLQGANQPQHF. CDR3 in DNA: TGTGCCAGCAGTCGAAATTTACAAGGGGCAAATCAGCCCCAGCATTTT.

In this sample, this clonotype turned up a few times. This rearrangement joins TRBV30 to TRBJ2-2, with 7 bases identical to TRBD1. V was pared by 5 bases and J by 0 bases, with 6 bases of the junction left unmatched. The CDR3 length is 15 residues. The germline CDR1 and CDR2 sequences are GTSNPN and SVGIG (reference sequence). Here the CDR3 DNA reads TGTGCCTGGGGGGTACAGGGGTCGAACACCGGGGAGCTGTTTTTT. It specifies CAWGVQGSNTGELFF.

V usage is TRBV5-6 and J usage is TRBJ2-7; D uncertain. CDR1 is SGHDT and CDR2 is YYEEEE in the germline V gene. V lost 3 bases to trimming and J lost 3 bases, with 1 base between them. The CDR3 runs to 10 residues. The CDR3 loop reads CASSCYEQYF. CDR3 sequence (DNA): TGTGCCAGCAGCTGCTACGAGCAGTACTTC.

Many counts were recorded for this clonotype. The chain uses TRBV6-5 and TRBJ2-2; tentative D call: TRBD2 (6 bases). The CDR3 has 15 residues. The germline gives CDR1 MNHEY, CDR2 SVGAGI. The V gene lost 0 bases and the J gene lost 6 bases, with 11 bases spanning the gap. CDR3 coding DNA: TGTGCCAGCAGTTACTCGGAGGGAAGGGCCGGGGAGCTGTTTTTT. This gives the protein CASSYSEGRAGELFF.

This clonotype was observed a handful of times. This rearrangement joins TRBV6-2 or TRBV6-3 to TRBJ2-3; 8 bases match TRBD1. CDR3 length: 15 amino acids. Trimming cost V 1 base and J 5 bases; bases outside gene matches: 5. Germline CDR1 is MNHEY and CDR2 is SVGEGT. CDR3 bases: TGTGCCAGCAGTTACTTGGACAGGGCTGGAGATACGCAGTATTTT. As protein: CASSYLDRAGDTQYF.

The chain recombines TRBV5-1 with TRBJ2-7; 11 bases match TRBD1. The CDR3 totals 16 residues. Germline CDR1 reads SGHRS; CDR2 reads YFSETQ. J was trimmed by 3 bases and V by 4 bases; bases with no gene match: 9. CDR3: CASSPGTGGLVYEQYF. As DNA, the CDR3 is TGCGCCAGCAGCCCGGGGACAGGGGGTCTCGTCTACGAGCAGTACTTC. The full variable domain, completed using reference TRBV5-1 and TRBJ2-7, is KAGVTQTPRYLIKTRGQQVTLSCSPISGHRSVSWYQQTPGQGLQFLFEYFSETQRNKGNFPGRFSGRQFSNSRSEMNVSTLELGDSALYLCASSPGTGGLVYEQYFGPGTRLTVT.

This clonotype was seen at least ten times. The CDR3 region is CASSLFDRSNEQFF. CDR3 sequence (DNA): TGTGCCAGCAGCTTATTTGACCGTAGCAATGAGCAGTTCTTC. The chain is built from TRBV7-2 and TRBJ2-1; unclear D gene. This CDR3 region has 14 residues. Trimming took off 2 bases at V and 6 bases at J, with 11 bases between the two ends. The V gene's germline CDR1 is SGHTA and CDR2 FQGNSA.

This chain uses TRBV12-3 or TRBV12-4 with TRBJ1-2; D is perhaps TRBD1 (6 bases). Between the trimmed V and J ends, which lost 6 bases and 8 bases, there was a span of 19 bases. The length of the CDR3 is 14 residues. CDR3 coding DNA: TGTGCCAGCAGGATGGACGGGGGCGCGTACGGCTACACCTTC. Its translation is CASRMDGGAYGYTF.

This rearrangement joins TRBV5-1 to TRBJ1-1, with D hard to call. The CDR3 covers 16 residues. V dropped 2 bases and J dropped 1 base, with 15 bases sitting between them. Germline V gene sequence: CDR1 SGHRS, CDR2 YFSETQ. The CDR3 loop reads CASSLLYPRGNTEAFF. The CDR3 DNA reads TGCGCCAGCAGCTTACTATACCCGCGGGGGAACACTGAAGCTTTCTTT.

The sample holds many counts of this clonotype. The rearrangement uses TRBV5-5 and TRBJ1-3; no clear D gene. CDR1 SGHKS and CDR2 YYEKEE come from the germline V gene (reference sequence). The CDR3 covers 16 residues. V was shortened by 1 base and J by 0 bases, with 11 bases between the two germline ends. In DNA, the CDR3 is TGTGCCAGCAGCTTGCTCCTAAGTTTCTCTGGAAACACCATATATTTT. Amino acids: CASSLLLSFSGNTIYF.

This chain links TRBV19 with TRBJ1-5; tentatively, D is TRBD1 (6 bases). Per the germline V gene, CDR1 is LNHDA and CDR2 is SQIVND (reference sequence). CDR3 length: 16 amino acids. V lost 5 bases and J 0 bases, leaving 14 bases between the germline ends. In nucleotides, the CDR3 is TGTGCCAGTAGTTCATGGACAGAATATAGCAATCAGCCCCAGCATTTT. Its protein is CASSSWTEYSNQPQHF.

This clonotype was counted between two and nine times. The rearrangement joins TRBV3-1 to TRBJ1-5; D remains unclear. Per germline, CDR1 LGHDT and CDR2 YNNKEL (reference sequence). The ends were cut back, 0 bases at V and 11 bases at J, with 11 bases in the middle. CDR3 size: 13 residues. The CDR3 here is CASSQEEGGTQHF. For the CDR3, the DNA is TGTGCCAGCAGCCAAGAGGAAGGAGGAACCCAGCATTTT.

This clonotype has just a few counts. The chain employs TRBV5-1 and TRBJ1-2; D gene ambiguous. Trimming cost V 4 bases and J 7 bases, with 17 bases left between them. Germline lookup yields CDR1 SGHRS and CDR2 YFSETQ. The CDR3 extends over 14 amino acids. The CDR3 nucleotides read TGCGCCAGCAGCCCATCGGCGGGGAATAGTGGCTACACCTTC. It yields the protein CASSPSAGNSGYTF. Full variable domain (missing parts from reference TRBV5-1 and TRBJ1-2): KAGVTQTPRYLIKTRGQQVTLSCSPISGHRSVSWYQQTPGQGLQFLFEYFSETQRNKGNFPGRFSGRQFSNSRSEMNVSTLELGDSALYLCASSPSAGNSGYTFGSGTRLTVV.

This clonotype appeared many times. V gene TRBV29-1 combines with J gene TRBJ2-1, with D perhaps matching TRBD1 (5 bases). V dropped 1 base and J dropped 7 bases, with 11 bases sitting between them. The length of the CDR3 is 13 residues. Per the germline V gene, CDR1 is SQVTM and CDR2 is ANQGSEA. The CDR3 sequence is CSVEVLRGNEQFF. The CDR3 DNA reads TGCAGCGTTGAAGTCTTAAGGGGTAATGAGCAGTTCTTC.

The rearrangement uses TRBV4-2 and TRBJ1-1; no clear D. The CDR3 runs to 13 residues. Trimming left V 0 bases short and J 3 bases short, with 5 bases between. Germline V gene data show CDR1 as LGHNA and CDR2 as YNFKEQ. CDR3 loop: CASSQDGYTEAFF. The CDR3 DNA sequence: TGTGCCAGCAGCCAAGATGGATACACTGAAGCTTTCTTT.

This clonotype was counted at least ten times. The chain links TRBV16 to TRBJ1-1; D is perhaps TRBD1 (5 bases). CDR1 and CDR2 from the germline V gene are KGHSY and FQNENV. The CDR3 is 14 residues long. The V end was cut by 6 bases, the J end by 1 base, with 12 bases between. The CDR3 sequence: CASRRRAGNTEAFF. DNA of the CDR3: TGTGCCAGCAGACGCAGGGCAGGGAACACTGAAGCTTTCTTT.

There are a few counts of this clonotype. In nucleotides, the CDR3 is TGTGCCTGGAGTGTACCCACCCTCCGTGGTGAGCAGTTCTTC. It yields the protein CAWSVPTLRGEQFF. The chain links TRBV30 to TRBJ2-1; D is unresolved. Trimming left V 0 bases short and J 9 bases short, with 15 bases between. This CDR3 has 14 amino acids. Per germline, CDR1 GTSNPN and CDR2 SVGIG (reference sequence). Looking up the rest from reference TRBV30 and TRBJ2-1 gives the full variable domain: SQTIHQWPATLVQPVGSPLSLECTVEGTSNPNLYWYRQAAGRGLQLLFYSVGIGQISSEVPQNLSASRPQDRQFILSSKKLLLSDSGFYLCAWSVPTLRGEQFFGPGTRLTVL.

The chain recombines TRBV5-1 with TRBJ2-1; no reliable D call. V lost 0 bases and J lost 11, with 12 bases in between. The CDR3 loop spans 13 amino acids. Per germline, CDR1 SGHRS and CDR2 YFSETQ. CDR3 sequence: CASSLDQFEQQFF. In DNA, the CDR3 is TGCGCCAGCAGCTTGGATCAGTTCGAACAGCAGTTCTTC.

This clonotype has just a few counts. The CDR3 bases are TGTGCCAGCAGTTCTTCACAGACCCAGTACTTC. Translation gives CASSSSQTQYF. The rearrangement uses TRBV12-3 or TRBV12-4 and TRBJ2-5; D not resolved. CDR3 size: 11 residues. V dropped 4 bases and J dropped 6 bases, with 6 bases sitting between them.

In its sample, this clonotype was seen a few times. This chain links TRBV20-1 with TRBJ2-1, with 9 bases that match TRBD1. The germline V gene has CDR1 DFQATT and CDR2 SNEGSKA (reference sequence). This CDR3 is 16 amino acids long. V shed 1 base and J 0 bases; nucleotides not matched to a gene: 4. Here the CDR3 reads CSARAGTGSSYNEQFF. The DNA for the CDR3 is TGCAGTGCTAGAGCCGGGACAGGGAGCTCCTACAATGAGCAGTTCTTC.

The chain uses TRBV5-1 and TRBJ1-5; 8 nucleotides align to TRBD1. This CDR3 contains 15 residues. CDR1 is SGHRS, CDR2 YFSETQ, per germline. With V trimmed by 4 bases and J by 7 bases, 10 bases remained unmatched. CDR3 amino acids: CASSPGQGGSQPQHF. In nucleotides, the CDR3 is TGCGCCAGCAGCCCCGGACAGGGAGGGTCGCAGCCCCAGCATTTT.

This chain links TRBV27 with TRBJ1-5; D uncertain. Germline lookup yields CDR1 MNHEY and CDR2 SMNVEV (reference sequence). The CDR3 contains 12 residues. V lost 6 bases to trimming and J lost 1 base, with 4 bases between them. The CDR3 protein is CASSTSNQPQHF. CDR3 in DNA: TGTGCCAGCAGCACAAGCAATCAGCCCCAGCATTTT.

This clonotype showed up many times. The chain recombines TRBV7-2 with TRBJ1-1; TRBD1 is a possible D gene (6 bases). This CDR3 comprises 15 residues. Trimming removed 0 bases at V and 4 bases at J, with 12 bases between. Germline CDR1 is SGHTA and CDR2 is FQGNSA. CDR3 bases: TGTGCCAGCAGCTTAGCACAGGGTTTCGGCACTGAAGCTTTCTTT. This codes for CASSLAQGFGTEAFF.

This clonotype was counted a few times. The genes are TRBV20-1 and TRBJ2-2; 11 bases fit TRBD2. The CDR3 loop spans 15 amino acids. CDR1 is DFQATT, CDR2 SNEGSKA, per germline (reference sequence). With V trimmed by 3 bases and J by 6 bases, 6 bases remained unmatched. This CDR3 is CSASRLAGSAGELFF. CDR3 bases: TGCAGTGCTAGTCGACTAGCGGGGAGCGCCGGGGAGCTGTTTTTT.

This chain uses TRBV12-3 or TRBV12-4 with TRBJ1-1; 8 bases are shared with TRBD1. This CDR3 region has 13 residues. With 7 bases clipped from V and 1 base from J, the junction kept 2 bases outside the gene matches. CDR3 bases: TGTGCCAGCACCGGGACAGGGAACACTGAAGCTTTCTTT. Amino acid sequence: CASTGTGNTEAFF.

Ten or more counts support this clonotype. The CDR3: CSWTGYTGELFF. Written as DNA, the CDR3 is TGCAGCTGGACAGGGTACACCGGGGAGCTGTTTTTT. This sequence joins TRBV29-1 and TRBJ2-2; 8 bases agree with TRBD1. Germline CDR1 reads SQVTM; CDR2 reads ANQGSEA. Germline trimming cut 8 bases from V and 3 bases from J; bases unmatched to any gene: 2. The CDR3 runs to 12 residues.